A single sample is the source of the 10 T cell receptor beta chains below, sequenced in a study of cytomegalovirus exposure and HLA in healthy donors. The table came from immunoSEQ multiplex PCR; TCRdb's copy has only in-frame clones and leaves some out. Seen here are 95,000 to 150,000 clones, about 90% observed once, and the top ten hold 1.5% to 2%. The sequenced sample consisted of PBMCs. The origin of the receptors is a woman aged 18-30 years in good health and CMV-seronegative.

The V call is TRBV27, the J call TRBJ1-2; D gene ambiguous. The CDR3 runs 15 residues. The V gene's germline CDR1 is MNHEY and CDR2 SMNVEV (reference sequence). Trimming shortened V by 7 bases and J by 3 bases, and 18 bases separated the two germline ends. This CDR3 reads CASTTLLQKHYGYTF. In nucleotides, the CDR3 is TGTGCCAGCACCACCTTATTACAGAAACACTATGGCTACACCTTC.

The chain has TRBV4-3 and TRBJ2-7, with 14 bases that match TRBD2. The CDR3 extends over 15 amino acids. In germline, CDR1 is LGHNA, CDR2 YSLEER. Trimming removed 6 bases from V and 5 bases from J; junction bases left unmatched: 6. The CDR3 DNA sequence: TGCGCCAGCAGGCCCGGGACTAGCGGGAGTAACGAGCAGTACTTC. This translates into CASRPGTSGSNEQYF.

The gene calls are TRBV15 and TRBJ2-7; 7 positions agree with TRBD1. Per the germline V gene, CDR1 is LNHNV and CDR2 is YYDKDF (reference sequence). With 1 base clipped from V and 1 base from J, the junction kept 7 bases outside the gene matches. The CDR3 spans 16 residues. The CDR3 loop is CATSRGTGQRSYEQYF. For the CDR3, the DNA is TGTGCCACCAGCAGAGGTACGGGACAGAGGTCCTACGAGCAGTACTTC.

The chain employs TRBV6-1 and TRBJ2-2; the D gene is possibly TRBD1 (6 bases). This CDR3 comprises 14 residues. The germline V gene has CDR1 MNHNS and CDR2 SASEGT. Trimming took off 10 bases at V and 6 bases at J, with 18 bases between the two ends. CDR3 sequence: CAIRRTERSGELFF. The CDR3 DNA follows: TGTGCCATTAGAAGGACAGAAAGGTCCGGGGAGCTGTTTTTT.

The sample holds one count of this clone. The chain joins TRBV4-3 to TRBJ2-1; TRBD2 matches 8 bases. The CDR3 contains 16 residues. Per germline, CDR1 LGHNA and CDR2 YSLEER. V dropped 0 bases and J dropped 4; count of bases not matched to a gene: 5. This chain's CDR3 is CASSQERAGAYNEQFF. DNA for the CDR3: TGCGCCAGCAGCCAAGAAAGAGCGGGAGCGTACAATGAGCAGTTCTTC.

The chain recombines TRBV18 with TRBJ2-7, with TRBD1 identical over 8 bases. Germline V gives CDR1 KGHSH, CDR2 LQKENI. This CDR3 region has 14 residues. After removal of 6 bases from V and 2 bases from J, the junction contained 6 bases not matched to a gene. CDR3 bases: TGTGCCAGCTCCCCCCCAGGGGGCCCCTACGAGCAGTACTTC. Amino acid sequence: CASSPPGGPYEQYF.

The V call is TRBV4-2, the J call TRBJ2-1; 10 nucleotides align to TRBD2. Germline V lookup: CDR1 LGHNA, CDR2 YNFKEQ. The CDR3 loop spans 16 amino acids. Germline trimming cut 1 base from V and 4 bases from J; bases unmatched to any gene: 4. CDR3 region: CASSQGVAGGYNEQFF. The CDR3 bases are TGTGCCAGCAGCCAAGGGGTAGCGGGGGGTTACAATGAGCAGTTCTTC.

This clone was counted once. The CDR3 here is CASSRTGNEQFF. The CDR3 DNA reads TGTGCCAGCAGCCGAACAGGGAATGAGCAGTTCTTC. V is TRBV28 and J is TRBJ2-1; D possibly corresponds to TRBD1 (6 bases). Germline V lookup: CDR1 MDHEN, CDR2 SYDVKM. The CDR3 covers 12 residues. Trimming removed 6 bases at V and 7 bases at J, with 10 bases between.

This chain connects TRBV9 to TRBJ2-3; 11 bases align to TRBD2. Germline V gene data show CDR1 as SGDLS and CDR2 as YYNGEE. The ends lost 2 bases at V and 5 bases at J; junction bases unmatched: 4. The CDR3 sequence is 15 residues long. The CDR3 nucleotides read TGTGCCAGCAGCGTGGGACTAGCGGAGCTAGATACGCAGTATTTT. Its protein is CASSVGLAELDTQYF. The full variable domain, completed using reference TRBV9 and TRBJ2-3, is DSGVTQTPKHLITATGQRVTLRCSPRSGDLSVYWYQQSLDQGLQFLIQYYNGEERAKGNILERFSAQQFPDLHSELNLSSLELGDSALYFCASSVGLAELDTQYFGPGTRLTVL.

The rearrangement uses TRBV2 and TRBJ1-4, with 7 bases aligning to TRBD1. Germline-derived CDR1 and CDR2 are SNHLY and FYNNEI. The CDR3 has 15 residues. V trimming: 2 bases; J trimming: 0 bases; junction bases outside the gene matches: 0. In nucleotides, the CDR3 is TGTGCCAGCAGTGAACAGGGGGCAACTAATGAAAAACTGTTTTTT. Protein product: CASSEQGATNEKLFF. The full variable domain, completed using reference TRBV2 and TRBJ1-4, is EPEVTQTPSHQVTQMGQEVILRCVPISNHLYFYWYRQILGQKVEFLVSFYNNEISEKSEIFDDQFSVERPDGSNFTLKIRSTKLEDSAMYFCASSEQGATNEKLFFGSGTQLSVL.